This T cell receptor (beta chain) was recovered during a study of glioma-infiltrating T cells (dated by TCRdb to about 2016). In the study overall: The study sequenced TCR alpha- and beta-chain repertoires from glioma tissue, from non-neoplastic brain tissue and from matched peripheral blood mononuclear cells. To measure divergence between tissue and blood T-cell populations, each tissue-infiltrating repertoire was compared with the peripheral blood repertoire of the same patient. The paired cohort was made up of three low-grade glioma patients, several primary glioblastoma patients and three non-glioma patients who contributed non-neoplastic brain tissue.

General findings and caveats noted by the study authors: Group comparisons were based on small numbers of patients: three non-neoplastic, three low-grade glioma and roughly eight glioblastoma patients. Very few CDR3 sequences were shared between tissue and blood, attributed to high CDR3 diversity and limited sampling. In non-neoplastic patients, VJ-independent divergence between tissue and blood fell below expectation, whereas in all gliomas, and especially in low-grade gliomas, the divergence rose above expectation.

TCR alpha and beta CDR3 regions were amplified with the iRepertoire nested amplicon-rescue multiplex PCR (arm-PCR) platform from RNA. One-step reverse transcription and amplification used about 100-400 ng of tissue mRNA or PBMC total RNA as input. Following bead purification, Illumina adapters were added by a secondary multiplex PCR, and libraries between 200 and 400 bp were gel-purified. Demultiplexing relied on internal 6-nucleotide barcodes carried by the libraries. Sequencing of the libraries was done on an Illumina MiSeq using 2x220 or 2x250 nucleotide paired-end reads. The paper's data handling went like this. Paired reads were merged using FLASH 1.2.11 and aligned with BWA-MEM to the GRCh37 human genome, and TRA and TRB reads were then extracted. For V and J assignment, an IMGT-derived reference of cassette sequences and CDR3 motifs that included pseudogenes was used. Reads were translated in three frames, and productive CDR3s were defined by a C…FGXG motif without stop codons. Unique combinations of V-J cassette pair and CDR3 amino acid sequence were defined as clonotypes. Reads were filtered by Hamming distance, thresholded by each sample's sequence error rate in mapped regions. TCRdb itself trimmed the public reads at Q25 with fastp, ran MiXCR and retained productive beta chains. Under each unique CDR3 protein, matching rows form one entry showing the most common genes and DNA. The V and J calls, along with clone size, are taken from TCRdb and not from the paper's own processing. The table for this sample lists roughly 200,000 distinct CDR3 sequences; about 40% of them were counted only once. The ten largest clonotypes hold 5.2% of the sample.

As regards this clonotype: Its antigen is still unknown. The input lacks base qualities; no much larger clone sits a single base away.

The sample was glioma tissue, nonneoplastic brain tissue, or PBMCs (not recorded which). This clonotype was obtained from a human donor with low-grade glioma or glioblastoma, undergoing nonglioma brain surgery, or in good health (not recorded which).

The DNA sequence is as follows: TGTGCCAGCAGTTCGAATCCGCGTGGGGAGCTGTTTTTT. Translated, this is CASSSNPRGELFF. The V gene is TRBV12-3 or TRBV12-4 and the J gene is TRBJ2-2; the D gene cannot be resolved reliably. V drops 4 bases and J drops 8 bases, leaving 11 bases in between. The CDR3 starts with the cysteine, ends with the phenylalanine, and has 13 residues. CDR3 DNA only is kept here, 39 bases in frame from base 1.